This is a list of T cell receptor beta chains from one sample in a study of read filtering for tumor transcriptome and immune sequencing. TCRdb re-called the reads through MiXCR, storing one row per CDR3 protein. The sample carries fewer than 90,000 distinct CDR3 sequences, around 12% recorded once. Sequencing was carried out using a population of CD138-negative cells sorted from bone marrow. The receptors were gathered from a donor aged 40 or over with multiple myeloma. The CDR3 runs from the conserved cysteine through the conserved F or W. A D gene is named only where the DNA matches it firmly. Clone size is not always given. Where it is, it says once, few, many or a class for expanded clones.

many	-	TRBJ2-2	TRBV7-2	16	TGTGCCAGCAGCTATTTGAGGCTTCTCTTCACCGGGGAGCTGTTTTTT	CASSYLRLLFTGELFF
many	TRBD1	TRBJ2-2	TRBV29-1	14	TGCAGCGTTGTGACAGGGAAGAACACCGGGGAGCTGTTTTTT	CSVVTGKNTGELFF
few	-	TRBJ2-6	TRBV5-1	15	TGCGCCAGCAGCCGGGACAAGGTTGGGGCCAACGTCCTGACTTTC	CASSRDKVGANVLTF
-	TRBD2	TRBJ2-2	TRBV7-9	16	TGTGCCAGCGGCGGCGGACTAGCGGTGAACACCGGGGAGCTGTTTTTT	CASGGGLAVNTGELFF
many	TRBD1	TRBJ1-5	TRBV19	16	TGTGCCAGTAGTATTCAGGGGACAGGGAGCAATCAGCCCCAGCATTTT	CASSIQGTGSNQPQHF
many	-	TRBJ2-6	TRBV20-1	18	TGCAGTGCTAGAGCTCCGGTGCGGGGAGTGACCGGGGCCAACGTCCTGACTTTC	CSARAPVRGVTGANVLTF
many	-	TRBJ2-2	TRBV5-1	15	TGCGCCAGCTTCCCCCGGCAGGGGATCACCGGGGAGCTGTTTTTT	CASFPRQGITGELFF
many	TRBD1	TRBJ2-1	TRBV11-2	16	TGTGCCAGCAGCAGGGACGGACAGGGCTTCTACAATGAGCAGTTCTTC	CASSRDGQGFYNEQFF
few	-	TRBJ1-1	TRBV7-2	14	TGTGCCAGCAGCTTAGGTGGTATCTACACTGAAGCTTTCTTT	CASSLGGIYTEAFF
many	TRBD2	TRBJ2-5	TRBV29-1	16	TGCAGCGTTGAGTACCGGCTAGCGGGCGTCCAAGAGACCCAGTACTTC	CSVEYRLAGVQETQYF
-	-	TRBJ2-2	TRBV3-1	15	TGTGCCAGCAGCCAAGTTGAGTATACCACCGGGGAGCTGTTTTTT	CASSQVEYTTGELFF
few	TRBD1	TRBJ2-1	TRBV18	14	TGTGCCAGCTCATCGGGGACAGGGGCGGGTGAGCAGTTCTTC	CASSSGTGAGEQFF
many	TRBD2	TRBJ2-7	TRBV20-1	14	TGCAGTGCTAGGGGGCTAGCGGGAGTGTGGGAGCAGTACTTC	CSARGLAGVWEQYF
many	-	TRBJ2-5	TRBV6-6	13	TGTGCCAGCAGGACCCTTTCTAAAGAGACCCAGTACTTC	CASRTLSKETQYF
medium-sized	TRBD2	TRBJ2-1	TRBV4-1	16	TGCGCCAGCAGCCAAGATCGCGGGAGAGGCGCCAATGAGCAGTTCTTC	CASSQDRGRGANEQFF
many	TRBD2	TRBJ2-1	TRBV6-2/TRBV6-3	17	TGTGCCAGCAGTCCCCGTCTAGCGGGAGGGCCGTGGAATGAGCAGTTCTTC	CASSPRLAGGPWNEQFF
-	-	TRBJ2-7	TRBV5-1	16	TGCGCCAGCAGCGCGCTAGCGAGCGGGTTACTCTACGAGCAGTACTTC	CASSALASGLLYEQYF